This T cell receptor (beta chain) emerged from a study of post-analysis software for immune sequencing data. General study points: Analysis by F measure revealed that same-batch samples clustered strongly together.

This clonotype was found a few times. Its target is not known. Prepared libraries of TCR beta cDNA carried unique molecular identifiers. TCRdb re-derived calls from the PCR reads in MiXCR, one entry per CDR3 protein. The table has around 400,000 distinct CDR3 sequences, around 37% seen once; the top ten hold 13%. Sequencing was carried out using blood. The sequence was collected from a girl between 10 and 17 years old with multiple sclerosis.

The CDR3, as DNA: TGTGCCATCAGGGACGACTATAATTCACCCCTCCACTTT. Translated, it gives CAIRDDYNSPLHF. The chain uses TRBV10-3 and TRBJ1-6; D is unresolved. There are 13 residues in the CDR3. V lost 6 bases, J lost 3 bases, and 6 bases lay in between. Germline V gives CDR1 ENHRY, CDR2 SYGVKD.